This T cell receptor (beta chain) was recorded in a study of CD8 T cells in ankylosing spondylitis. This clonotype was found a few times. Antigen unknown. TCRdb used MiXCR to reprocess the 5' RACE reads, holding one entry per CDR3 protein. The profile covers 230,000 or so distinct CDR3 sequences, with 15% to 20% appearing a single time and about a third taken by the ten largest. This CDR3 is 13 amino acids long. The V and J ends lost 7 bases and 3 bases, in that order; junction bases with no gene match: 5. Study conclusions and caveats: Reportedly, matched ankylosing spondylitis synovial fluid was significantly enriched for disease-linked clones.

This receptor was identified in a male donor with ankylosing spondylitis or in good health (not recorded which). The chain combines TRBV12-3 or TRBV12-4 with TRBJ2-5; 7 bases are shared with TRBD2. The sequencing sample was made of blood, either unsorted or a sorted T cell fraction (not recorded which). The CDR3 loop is CASKMGGEETQYF. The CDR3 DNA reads TGTGCCAGCAAAATGGGGGGGGAAGAGACCCAGTACTTC.